This note documents a single T cell receptor (beta chain) sequence. The antigen is not known. This specimen belongs to a study of T-cell reconstitution after alpha-beta-depleted transplantation in children. Study-wide points: The study reportedly traced alpha-beta T cells about two months after transplant to several hundred expanded graft clones. The high TCRbeta diversity at day 60 in some patients came from surviving recipient T cells and thymic progenitors.

Researchers prepared the TCRbeta library using unique molecular identifiers, the study reports. TCRdb reprocessed the PCR reads via MiXCR and lists one record per CDR3 protein. This table has about 60,000 distinct CDR3 sequences, around 40% appearing once. The germline V gene encodes CDR1 SGHDT and CDR2 YYEEEE. The V gene lost 0 bases and the J gene lost 1 base, with 12 bases spanning the gap. The length of the CDR3 is 16 residues. Sequenced here: PBMCs, mostly from graft donor cells, sampled 360 days after TCRalphabeta/CD19-depleted stem cell transplant. The origin of this receptor is a male patient between 5 and 17 years old who had a stem cell transplant for acute lymphoblastic leukemia, so the T cells may come from the graft donor. The rearrangement uses TRBV5-6 and TRBJ2-3; D is tentatively TRBD1 or TRBD2 (5 bases each). The CDR3 sequence is CASSLGGNFGTDTQYF. In DNA form, the CDR3 reads TGTGCCAGCAGCTTGGGGGGGAATTTCGGCACAGATACGCAGTATTTT.